The present T cell receptor beta chain was sequenced within a study of T cell changes during pregnancy in multiple sclerosis. TCRdb's table, derived via immunoSEQ multiplex PCR, lists solely in-frame clones and lacks some. Of approximately 29,000 clones listed, 80% to 95% were seen once; the top ten hold 6.2%. The V gene lost 5 bases and the J gene lost 4 bases, with 13 bases spanning the gap. Germline loops: CDR1 MGHRA, CDR2 YSYEKL. There are 14 residues in the CDR3. The rearrangement uses TRBV4-1 and TRBJ2-3; D is perhaps TRBD1 (6 bases). Material: CD8+ T cells from peripheral blood mononuclear cells, obtained before pregnancy. This clonotype originated in a female donor with multiple sclerosis, enrolled in a pregnancy study. Here the CDR3 reads CASSYDRWADTQYF. The CDR3, as DNA: TGCGCCAGCAGCTATGACAGGTGGGCAGATACGCAGTATTTT.